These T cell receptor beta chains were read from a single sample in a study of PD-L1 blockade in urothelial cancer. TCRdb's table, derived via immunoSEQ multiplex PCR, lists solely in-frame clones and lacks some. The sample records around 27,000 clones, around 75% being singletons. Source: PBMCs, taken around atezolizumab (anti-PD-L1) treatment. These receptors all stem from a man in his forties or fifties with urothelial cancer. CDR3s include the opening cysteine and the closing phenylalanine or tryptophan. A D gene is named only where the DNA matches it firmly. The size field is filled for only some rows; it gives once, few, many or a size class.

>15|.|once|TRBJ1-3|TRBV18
TGTGCCAGCTCACCTCAGGGCAGCTCTGGAAACACCATATATTTT
CASSPQGSSGNTIYF
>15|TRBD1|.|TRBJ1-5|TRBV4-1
TGCGCCAGCAGCCAAGGGGACAGGGGGATTCAGCCCCAGCATTTT
CASSQGDRGIQPQHF
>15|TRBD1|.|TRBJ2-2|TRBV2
TGTGCCAGCAGTGGACAGGGGAGTAACACCGGGGAGCTGTTTTTT
CASSGQGSNTGELFF
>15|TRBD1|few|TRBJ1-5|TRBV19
TGTGCCAGTAGGGCGACAGGGCCTGGGAATCAGCCCCAGCATTTT
CASRATGPGNQPQHF
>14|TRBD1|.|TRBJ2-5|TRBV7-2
TGTGCCAGCAGCCCGCGGACAGGGCAAGAGACCCAGTACTTC
CASSPRTGQETQYF
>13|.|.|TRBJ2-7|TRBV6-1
TGTGCCAGCAGGTCCGTTAGCTCCTACGAGCAGTACTTC
CASRSVSSYEQYF
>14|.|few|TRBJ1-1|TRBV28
TGTGCCAGCAGTAAAACTCCGGGAGGGCATGAAGCTTTCTTT
CASSKTPGGHEAFF
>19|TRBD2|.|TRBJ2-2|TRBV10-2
TGCGCCAGCAGTACTATTACCGGACTAGCGGGGATACTCACCGGGGAGCTGTTTTTT
CASSTITGLAGILTGELFF
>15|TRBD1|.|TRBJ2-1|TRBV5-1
TGCGCCAGCAGCTTGGGGACAGGGGGGAGAGAGGAGCAGTTCTTC
CASSLGTGGREEQFF
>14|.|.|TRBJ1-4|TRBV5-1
TGCGCCAGCAGCGAACAGGGAGTTAATGAAAAACTGTTTTTT
CASSEQGVNEKLFF
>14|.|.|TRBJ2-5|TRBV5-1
TGCGCCAGCAGCTTGGGAACGGGGAAAGAGACCCAGTACTTC
CASSLGTGKETQYF
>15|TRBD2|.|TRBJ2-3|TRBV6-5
TGTGCCAGCGCCCTAGGGGAGGGAGGTGGAGATACGCAGTATTTT
CASALGEGGGDTQYF
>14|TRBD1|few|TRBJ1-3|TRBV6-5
TGTGCCAGCAGGACTAGGGGGCTCGGAAACACCATATATTTT
CASRTRGLGNTIYF
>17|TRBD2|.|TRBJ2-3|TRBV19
TGTGCCAGTAGCACCTGGGGTAGCGGGGGCCGGGGGGATACGCAGTATTTT
CASSTWGSGGRGDTQYF
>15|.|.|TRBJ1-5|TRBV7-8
TGTGCCAGCAGCTTCGCGGGGGCCAGCAATCAGCCCCAGCATTTT
CASSFAGASNQPQHF
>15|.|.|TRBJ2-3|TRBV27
TGTGCCAGCAGTTTAACGGACAGTCGCACAGATACGCAGTATTTT
CASSLTDSRTDTQYF
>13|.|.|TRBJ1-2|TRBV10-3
TGTGCCATCAGTGAGGGACAGAACTATGGCTACACCTTC
CAISEGQNYGYTF
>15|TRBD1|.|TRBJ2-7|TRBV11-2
TGTGCCAGCAGCTTTACTGACAGGGGCTCCTACGAGCAGTACTTC
CASSFTDRGSYEQYF
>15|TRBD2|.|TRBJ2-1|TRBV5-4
TGTGCCAGCAGCTTGTATAGCGGGGGTTTAGGTGAGCAGTTCTTC
CASSLYSGGLGEQFF
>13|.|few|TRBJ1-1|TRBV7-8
TGTGCCAGCAGCTTACGGGGGGCCGCTGAAGCTTTCTTT
CASSLRGAAEAFF
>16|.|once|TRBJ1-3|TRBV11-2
TGTGCCAGCAGCAGAGGTGAGGGAAGCTCTGGAAACACCATATATTTT
CASSRGEGSSGNTIYF
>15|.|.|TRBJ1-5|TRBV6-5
TGTGCCAGCAGTTACTCGAGGACAGACAATCAGCCCCAGCATTTT
CASSYSRTDNQPQHF
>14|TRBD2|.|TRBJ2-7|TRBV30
TGTGCCTGGAGGTTAGCGGGAGGGCCGGGGGAGCAGTACTTC
CAWRLAGGPGEQYF
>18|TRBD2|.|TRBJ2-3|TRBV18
TGTGCCAGCTCACCAAAGAGGATAGCGGGGGGGCAAGCAGATACGCAGTATTTT
CASSPKRIAGGQADTQYF
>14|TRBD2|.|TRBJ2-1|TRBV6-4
TGTGCCAGCAGTGACTTTACAAGCGGGAGCGACCAGTTCTTC
CASSDFTSGSDQFF
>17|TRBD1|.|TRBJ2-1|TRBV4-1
TGCGCCAGCAGCCAAGGACGGCACATCACAGGGGGCAATGAGCAGTTCTTC
CASSQGRHITGGNEQFF
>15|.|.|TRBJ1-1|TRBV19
TGTGCCAGTACCAATCGACAGGTTATGAACACTGAAGCTTTCTTT
CASTNRQVMNTEAFF